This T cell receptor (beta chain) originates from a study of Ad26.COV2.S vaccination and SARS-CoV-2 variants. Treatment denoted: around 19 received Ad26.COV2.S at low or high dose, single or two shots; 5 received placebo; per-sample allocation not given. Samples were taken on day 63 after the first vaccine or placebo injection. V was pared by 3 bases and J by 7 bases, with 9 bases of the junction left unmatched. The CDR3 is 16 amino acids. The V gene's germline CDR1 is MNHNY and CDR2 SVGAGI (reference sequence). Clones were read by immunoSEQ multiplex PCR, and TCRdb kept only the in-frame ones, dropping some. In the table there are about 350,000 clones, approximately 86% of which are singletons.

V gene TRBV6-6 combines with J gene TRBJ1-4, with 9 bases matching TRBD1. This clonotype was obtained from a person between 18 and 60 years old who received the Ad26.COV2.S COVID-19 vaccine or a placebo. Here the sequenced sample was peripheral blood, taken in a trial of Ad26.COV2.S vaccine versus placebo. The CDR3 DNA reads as TGTGCCAGCAGTTATGATGAGGGACAGGGAAGTGAAAAACTGTTTTTT. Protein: CASSYDEGQGSEKLFF.